The sequence of this TCR beta chain was determined in a study of radiotherapy plus CTLA-4 blockade in lung cancer (dated by TCRdb to the late 2010s). Notes on the research overall: Among enrolled patients, 18% had an objective response and roughly 33% reached disease control. General conclusions and limits of the study: The strongest predictors of response were reported to be early dynamic shifts in blood T cell clones along with a rise in serum interferon-beta following radiation. After treatment with radiotherapy and ipilimumab, TCR clones that originated in tumors expanded in peripheral blood.

The trim is 5 bases for V and 7 bases for J, with a gap of 14 bases between the germline ends. The germline V gene encodes CDR1 SEHNR and CDR2 FQNEAQ (reference sequence). Inclusive of the bounding cysteine and phenylalanine, the CDR3 is 13 residues long. CDR3 DNA only is kept here, 39 bases in frame from base 1. In this study, focal radiation therapy paired with CTLA-4 blockade (ipilimumab) was tested in patients who had chemo-refractory metastatic non-small-cell lung cancer. The receptor library was made with the immunoSEQ multiplex PCR assay. This is the immuneACCESS table as TCRdb keeps it, with only in-frame sequences that have V and J called. A part of the clones is gone; compared with another copy, unresolved V genes explain less than half, and the rest is unexplained. The sample has 80,000 or so clones on record, more than 80% of them singletons. The ten biggest clones cover about 0.79% of the sample.

On this clone itself: Its antigen is currently not known. Base-call qualities are not available, and no considerably larger clone is one nucleotide away.

Here the sequenced sample was peripheral blood, taken from a patient treated with radiotherapy plus ipilimumab. The V and J genes are TRBV7-9 and TRBJ1-2; perhaps TRBD1 is the D gene, with 5 bases matching. The origin of this receptor is a human donor with non-small cell lung cancer who had stable disease on radiotherapy plus ipilimumab. The nucleotide sequence is TGTGCCAGCAGCCCGGGGGTAGCCACTGGCTACACCTTC. Translated, it gives CASSPGVATGYTF.